This TCR beta chain came from a study of blood T cells in healthy people across ages. V lost 5 bases and J lost 0; bases outside the gene matches: 3. Germline CDR1 and CDR2: DFQATT and SNEGSKA (reference sequence). The CDR3 runs to 14 residues. This clonotype was seen only a few times. A second PCR of 7 to 11 cycles used a sample-barcoded 5' primer and a J-beta primer mix. Unique molecular identifiers of 12 random nucleotides labeled each cDNA. Any given sample supplied a minimum of 2.5 million CDR3-containing paired-end reads. A single record per CDR3 protein comes from TCRdb applying MiXCR to the 5' RACE reads. There are roughly 2 million distinct CDR3 sequences in the sample; roughly 49% occur only once, and roughly 2% lies in the top ten. In terms of origin and age, donors were healthy Caucasian individuals from Russia aged roughly 6 to 100.

Sequenced: blood. This sequence was found in a woman aged 40 to 49 in good health. The chain carries TRBV20-1 and TRBJ1-5; TRBD1 agrees at 8 bases. The CDR3 is CSARTGLSNQPQHF. CDR3 nucleotides: TGCAGTGCTCGGACAGGGCTTAGCAATCAGCCCCAGCATTTT.